One and the same sample provided the 14 T cell receptor beta chains below, sequenced in a study of blood T cells in healthy people across ages. Next came a second PCR, run for roughly 6 to 11 cycles, which used a sample-barcoded 5' primer along with a J-beta primer mix. MiXCR, applied by TCRdb to the 5' RACE reads, yields one record per CDR3 protein. The sample carries under 1,000,000 distinct CDR3 sequences, about 37% recorded once. Sequencing input: blood. Every receptor here comes from a man aged 18 to 30 in good health.

Concerning this clonotype: One end of the junction is discordant with germline, which a read error may explain. The chain is built from TRBV3-1 and TRBJ2-2; 7 nucleotides align to TRBD1. The CDR3 is 18 amino acids. Looked up from germline, CDR1 is LGHDT and CDR2 is YNNKEL (reference sequence). CDR3 nucleotide sequence: TGCGCCAGCAGCCACTCTAGCCGTATAGGGGGCGGCACCGGGGAGCTGTTTTTT. Protein sequence: CASSHSSRIGGGTGELFF.

The chain has TRBV3-1 and TRBJ2-5; 8 bases are shared with TRBD2. The CDR3 totals 15 residues. After removal of 4 bases from V and 5 bases from J, the junction contained 9 bases not matched to a gene. CDR1 and CDR2 from the germline V gene are LGHDT and YNNKEL (reference sequence). The CDR3 here is CASSPRSGGTETQYF. As DNA, the CDR3 is TGTGCCAGCAGCCCTAGAAGCGGGGGAACTGAGACCCAGTACTTC.

The rearrangement uses TRBV12-3 or TRBV12-4 and TRBJ1-2; a weak D match, TRBD1 (6 bases). CDR3 length: 12 amino acids. Deletions cut 4 bases from V and 4 bases from J, with 7 bases between. The CDR3 sequence is CASSWTVYGYTF. CDR3 bases: TGTGCCAGCAGTTGGACAGTCTATGGCTACACCTTC.

This clonotype showed up just a few times. The rearrangement joins TRBV7-2 to TRBJ2-5, with D tentatively TRBD1 (6 bases). Trimming left V 5 bases short and J 5 bases short, with 15 bases between. The CDR3 is made up of 14 amino acids. Per germline, CDR1 SGHTA and CDR2 FQGNSA. The DNA for the CDR3 is TGTGCCAGCAGCCCGGGACAAATAGCGGAGACCCAGTACTTC. This translates into CASSPGQIAETQYF.

The rearrangement links TRBV12-3 or TRBV12-4 to TRBJ2-3; 8 bases fit TRBD2. This CDR3 has 15 residues. Trimming cost V 6 bases and J 4 bases; bases outside gene matches: 9. CDR3 in DNA: TGTGCCAGCAGCCCTAGCGGGCTGAGCGCAGATACGCAGTATTTT. Translated: CASSPSGLSADTQYF.

The V gene is TRBV3-1, the J gene TRBJ2-1; 10 nucleotides match TRBD2. With 0 bases clipped from V and 14 bases from J, the junction kept 7 bases outside the gene matches. CDR3 size: 14 residues. Looked up from germline, CDR1 is LGHDT and CDR2 is YNNKEL (reference sequence). The CDR3 spells CASSQDASGGAKFF. As DNA, the CDR3 is TGTGCCAGCAGCCAAGACGCGAGCGGGGGGGCTAAGTTCTTC.

Comments on this clonotype: A read error may account for a junction end that differs from germline. V usage is TRBV25-1 and J usage is TRBJ1-6; 9 bases fit TRBD1. Germline V lookup: CDR1 MGHDK, CDR2 SYGVNS. The CDR3 consists of 14 residues. CDR3: CASNWDRENSPPHF. In nucleotides, the CDR3 is TGTGCCAGCAATTGGGACAGGGAGAATTCACCCCCCCACTTT.

The genes are TRBV12-3 or TRBV12-4 and TRBJ1-1; 8 bases match TRBD1. Unmatched junction bases numbered 4, after V lost 6 bases and J lost 7 bases. The CDR3 consists of 12 residues. The CDR3: CASSPGGVEAFF. The CDR3 region has the DNA TGTGCCAGCAGCCCAGGGGGCGTTGAAGCTTTCTTT.

The chain has TRBV18 and TRBJ2-1; tentative D call: TRBD1 (6 bases). Trimming removed 0 bases from V and 5 bases from J, with 11 bases in between. Germline CDR1 is KGHSH and CDR2 is LQKENI. This CDR3 has 15 amino acids. CDR3 loop: CASSPPMRQDNEQFF. CDR3 DNA sequence: TGTGCCAGCTCACCACCGATGAGACAGGACAATGAGCAGTTCTTC.

The V call is TRBV20-1, the J call TRBJ2-1; the match to TRBD2 covers 10 bases. The J segment lost 3 bases and the V segment lost 6 bases, leaving 8 bases of the junction unmatched. This CDR3 is built from 15 residues. CDR1 is DFQATT and CDR2 is SNEGSKA in the germline V gene (reference sequence). The CDR3 loop reads CSALAGGRDYNEQFF. In DNA form, the CDR3 reads TGCAGTGCCTTAGCGGGAGGAAGGGACTACAATGAGCAGTTCTTC.

Points on this clonotype: The germline gene is not matched at one end of the junction; a read error may be the cause. The genes are TRBV28 and TRBJ2-1; perhaps TRBD1 as D (6 bases). CDR1 is MDHEN, CDR2 SYDVKM, per germline. The CDR3 consists of 13 residues. Here the CDR3 reads CVSTYGTYNEQFF. Here the CDR3 DNA reads TGCGTCAGCACCTACGGGACATACAATGAGCAGTTCTTC. Using reference TRBV28 and TRBJ2-1 for the parts outside the CDR3, the full variable domain is DVKVTQSSRYLVKRTGEKVFLECVQDMDHENMFWYRQDPGLGLRLIYFSYDVKMKEKGDIPEGYSVSREKKERFSLILESASTNQTSMYLCVSTYGTYNEQFFGPGTRLTVL.

This clonotype showed up just a few times. Given a much more abundant clone one base away, this may be a read error. The chain carries TRBV6-6 and TRBJ2-1; D is uncertain. There are 14 residues in the CDR3. Germline V gene data show CDR1 as MNHNY and CDR2 as SVGAGI (reference sequence). CDR3 amino acids: CASSPGPDRCEEFF. The CDR3 coding sequence is TGTGCCAGCAGTCCGGGCCCAGATAGATGTGAGGAGTTCTTC.

V and J are TRBV5-1 and TRBJ2-3; TRBD2 aligns across 10 bases. Unmatched junction bases numbered 3, after V lost 4 bases and J lost 4 bases. In germline, CDR1 is SGHRS, CDR2 YFSETQ. The CDR3 extends over 14 amino acids. CDR3: CASSLAGEPDTQYF. The CDR3 nucleotides read TGCGCCAGCAGCCTAGCGGGGGAGCCAGATACGCAGTATTTT. Supplemented by reference TRBV5-1 and TRBJ2-3, the full variable domain reads KAGVTQTPRYLIKTRGQQVTLSCSPISGHRSVSWYQQTPGQGLQFLFEYFSETQRNKGNFPGRFSGRQFSNSRSEMNVSTLELGDSALYLCASSLAGEPDTQYFGPGTRLTVL.

This clonotype has a handful of counts. The V call is TRBV10-3, the J call TRBJ1-1; D may be TRBD1 (5 bases). Germline assignment: CDR1 ENHRY and CDR2 SYGVKD. This CDR3 comprises 20 residues. V was clipped by 2 bases and J by 5 bases, with 30 bases between them. CDR3 in DNA: TGTGCCATCAGTGAGGTATTACCCGGGACGGAGGCAAAAAGGGGTACTGAAGCTTTCTTT. It translates to CAISEVLPGTEAKRGTEAFF.